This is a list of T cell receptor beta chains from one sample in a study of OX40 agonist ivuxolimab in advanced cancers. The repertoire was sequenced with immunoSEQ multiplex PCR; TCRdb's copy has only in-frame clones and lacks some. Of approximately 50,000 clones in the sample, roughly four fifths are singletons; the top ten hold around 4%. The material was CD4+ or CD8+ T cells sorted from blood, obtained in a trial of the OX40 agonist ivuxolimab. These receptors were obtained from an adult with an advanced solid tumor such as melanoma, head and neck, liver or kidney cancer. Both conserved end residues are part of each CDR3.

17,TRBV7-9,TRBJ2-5,CASSLAGLAGGQETQYF
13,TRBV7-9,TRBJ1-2,CASSPDTPYGYTF
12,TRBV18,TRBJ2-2,CASSSYTGELFF
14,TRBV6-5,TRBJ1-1,CATISRGTNTEAFF
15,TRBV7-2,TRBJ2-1,CASSIAGGRTHEQFF
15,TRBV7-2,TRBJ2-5,CASSFTGTGEETQYF
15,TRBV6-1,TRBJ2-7,CASSEATPADYEQYF
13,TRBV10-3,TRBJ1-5,CASRQGQDQPQHF
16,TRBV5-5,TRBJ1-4,CASSFRRTGLNEKLFF
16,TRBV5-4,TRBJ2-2,CASSLRLAPNTGELFF
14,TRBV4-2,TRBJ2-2,CASSHGQDTGELFF
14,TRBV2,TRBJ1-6,CASRPGQGSSPLHF
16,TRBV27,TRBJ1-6,CASSRGQGRWDSPLHF
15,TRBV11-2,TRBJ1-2,CASSLGRGGPYGYTF
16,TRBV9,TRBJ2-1,CASSAKTGTGYNEQFF
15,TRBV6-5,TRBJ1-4,CASSSGWGREEKLFF
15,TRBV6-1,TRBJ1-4,CASSGPGGGNEKLFF
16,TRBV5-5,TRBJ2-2,CASSFKQGRDTGELFF
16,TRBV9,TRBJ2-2,CASSVRQGLHTGELFF
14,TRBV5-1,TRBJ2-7,CASSSRRGANEQYF
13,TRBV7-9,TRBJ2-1,CASSPGSYNEQFF
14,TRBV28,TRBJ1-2,CASSLPGQGKGYTF
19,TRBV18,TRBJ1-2,CASSPQKGGGSQGNYGYTF
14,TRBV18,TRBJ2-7,CASSESLHSYEQYF
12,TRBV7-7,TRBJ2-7,CASSSDGYEQYF
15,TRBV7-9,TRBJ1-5,CTSSLGRTGDQPQHF
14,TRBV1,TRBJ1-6,CTSSPGQGGSPLHF
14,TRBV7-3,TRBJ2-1,CASSLSTGGNEQFF
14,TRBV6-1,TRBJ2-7,CASGRGGAINEQYF
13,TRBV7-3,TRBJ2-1,CASSIGLYNEQFF
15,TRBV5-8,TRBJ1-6,CASSAGQGADSPLHF
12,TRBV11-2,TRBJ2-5,CASSPAIGTQYF
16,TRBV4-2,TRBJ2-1,CASSGRASGDYNEQFF
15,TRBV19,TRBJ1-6,CASSPRDQYNSPLHF
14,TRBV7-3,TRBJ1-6,CASSLGTSGSPLHF
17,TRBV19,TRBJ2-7,CASSIDGTGGNGYEQYF